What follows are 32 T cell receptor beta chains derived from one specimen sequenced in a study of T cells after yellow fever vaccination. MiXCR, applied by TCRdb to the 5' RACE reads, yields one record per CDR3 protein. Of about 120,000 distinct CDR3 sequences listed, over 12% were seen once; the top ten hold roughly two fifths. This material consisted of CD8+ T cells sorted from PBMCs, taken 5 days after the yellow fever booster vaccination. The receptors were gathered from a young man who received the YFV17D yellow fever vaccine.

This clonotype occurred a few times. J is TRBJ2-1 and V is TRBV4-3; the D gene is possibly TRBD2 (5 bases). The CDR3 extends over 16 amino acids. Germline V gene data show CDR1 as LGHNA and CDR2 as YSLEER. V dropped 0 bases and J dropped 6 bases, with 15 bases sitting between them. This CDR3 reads CASSQDKGGLGNEQFF. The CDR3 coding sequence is TGCGCCAGCAGCCAAGATAAGGGCGGGCTGGGCAATGAGCAGTTCTTC.

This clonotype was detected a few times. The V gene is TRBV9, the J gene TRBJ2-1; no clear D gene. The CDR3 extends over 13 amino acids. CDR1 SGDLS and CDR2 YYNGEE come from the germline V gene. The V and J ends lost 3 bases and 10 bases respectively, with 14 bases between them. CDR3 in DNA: TGTGCCAGCAGCGGGGCATACTCGGCAGAGCAGTTCTTC. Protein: CASSGAYSAEQFF. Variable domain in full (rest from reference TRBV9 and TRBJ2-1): DSGVTQTPKHLITATGQRVTLRCSPRSGDLSVYWYQQSLDQGLQFLIQYYNGEERAKGNILERFSAQQFPDLHSELNLSSLELGDSALYFCASSGAYSAEQFFGPGTRLTVL.

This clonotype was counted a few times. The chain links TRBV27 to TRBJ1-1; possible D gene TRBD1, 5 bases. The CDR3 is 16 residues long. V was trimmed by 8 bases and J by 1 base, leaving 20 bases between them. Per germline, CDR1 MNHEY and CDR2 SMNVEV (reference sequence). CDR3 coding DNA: TGTGCCAGCCGGGGCTCCTCAGGGTTAAGGAACACTGAAGCTTTCTTT. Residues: CASRGSSGLRNTEAFF.

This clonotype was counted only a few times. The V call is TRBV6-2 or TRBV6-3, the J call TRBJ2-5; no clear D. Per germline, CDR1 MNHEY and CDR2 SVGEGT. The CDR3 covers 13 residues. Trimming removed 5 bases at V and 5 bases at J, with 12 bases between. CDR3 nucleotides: TGTGCCAGCAGTCGTCGAGTTCTGGAGACCCAGTACTTC. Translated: CASSRRVLETQYF.

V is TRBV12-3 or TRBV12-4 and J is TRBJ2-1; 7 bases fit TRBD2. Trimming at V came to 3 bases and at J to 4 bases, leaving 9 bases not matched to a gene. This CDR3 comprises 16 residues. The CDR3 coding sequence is TGTGCCAGCAGTTTTGGTTGGAGCGGGACTTACAATGAGCAGTTCTTC. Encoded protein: CASSFGWSGTYNEQFF.

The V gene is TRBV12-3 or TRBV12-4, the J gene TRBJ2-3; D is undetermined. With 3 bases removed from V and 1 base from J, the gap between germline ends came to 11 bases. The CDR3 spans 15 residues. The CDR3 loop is CASSFFRVRTDTQYF. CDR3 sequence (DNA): TGTGCCAGCAGTTTTTTTAGGGTCCGCACAGATACGCAGTATTTT.

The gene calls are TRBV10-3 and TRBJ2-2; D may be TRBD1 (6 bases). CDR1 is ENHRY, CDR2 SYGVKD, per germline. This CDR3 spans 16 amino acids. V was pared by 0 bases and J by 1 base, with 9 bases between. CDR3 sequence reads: CAISESGTKNTGELFF. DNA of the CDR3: TGTGCCATCAGTGAGTCCGGGACAAAGAACACCGGGGAGCTGTTTTTT.

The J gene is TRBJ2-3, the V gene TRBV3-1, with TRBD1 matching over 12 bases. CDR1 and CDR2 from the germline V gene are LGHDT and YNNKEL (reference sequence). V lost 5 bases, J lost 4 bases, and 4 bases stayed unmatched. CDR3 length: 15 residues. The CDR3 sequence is CASSSGTGGADTQYF. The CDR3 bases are TGTGCCAGCAGCTCCGGGACAGGGGGCGCAGATACGCAGTATTTT.

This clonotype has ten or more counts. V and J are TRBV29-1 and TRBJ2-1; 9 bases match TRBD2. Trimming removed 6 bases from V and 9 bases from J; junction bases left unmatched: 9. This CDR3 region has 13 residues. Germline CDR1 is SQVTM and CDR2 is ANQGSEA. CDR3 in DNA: TGCAGCGTCCCAGCGGGGGGCAAAAGTGAGCAGTTCTTC. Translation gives CSVPAGGKSEQFF.

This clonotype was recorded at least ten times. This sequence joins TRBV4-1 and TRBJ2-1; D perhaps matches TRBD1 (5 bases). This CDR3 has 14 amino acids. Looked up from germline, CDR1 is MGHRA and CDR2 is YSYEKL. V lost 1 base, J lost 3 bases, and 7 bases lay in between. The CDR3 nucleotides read TGCGCCAGCAGCCAAGCACAGGACTACAATGAGCAGTTCTTC. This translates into CASSQAQDYNEQFF.

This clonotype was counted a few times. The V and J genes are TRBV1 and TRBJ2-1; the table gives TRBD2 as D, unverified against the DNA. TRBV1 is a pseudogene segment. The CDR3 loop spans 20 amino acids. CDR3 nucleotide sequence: TGCACCAGCAGCCAAGATGCAGGGACTAGCGGGGGTCCCCACCACAATGAGCAGTTCTTC. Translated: CTSSQDAGTSGGPHHNEQFF.

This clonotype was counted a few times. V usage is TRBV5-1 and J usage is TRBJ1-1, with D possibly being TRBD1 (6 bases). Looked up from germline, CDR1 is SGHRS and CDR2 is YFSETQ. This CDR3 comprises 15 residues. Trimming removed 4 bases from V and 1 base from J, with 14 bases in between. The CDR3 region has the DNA TGCGCCAGCAGCCCGTGGGGGGGCCGGAACACTGAAGCTTTCTTT. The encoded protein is CASSPWGGRNTEAFF.

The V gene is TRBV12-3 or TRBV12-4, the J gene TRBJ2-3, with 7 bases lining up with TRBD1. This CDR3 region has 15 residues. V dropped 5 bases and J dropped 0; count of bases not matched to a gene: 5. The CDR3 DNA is TGTGCCAGCAGTCCGGACAGGACAAGCACAGATACGCAGTATTTT. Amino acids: CASSPDRTSTDTQYF.

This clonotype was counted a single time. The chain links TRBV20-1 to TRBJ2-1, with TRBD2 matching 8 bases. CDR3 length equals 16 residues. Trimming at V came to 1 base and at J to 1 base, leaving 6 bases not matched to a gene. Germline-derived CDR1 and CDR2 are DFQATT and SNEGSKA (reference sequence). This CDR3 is CSARVAGGGSYNEQFF. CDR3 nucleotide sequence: TGCAGTGCTAGAGTCGCTGGCGGGGGGTCCTACAATGAGCAGTTCTTC.

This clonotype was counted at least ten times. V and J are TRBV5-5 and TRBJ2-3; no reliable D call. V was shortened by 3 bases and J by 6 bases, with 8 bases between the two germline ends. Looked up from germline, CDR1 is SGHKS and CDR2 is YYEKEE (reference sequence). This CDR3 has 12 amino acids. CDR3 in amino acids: CASSSPMDTQYF. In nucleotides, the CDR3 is TGTGCCAGCAGCTCGCCCATGGATACGCAGTATTTT.

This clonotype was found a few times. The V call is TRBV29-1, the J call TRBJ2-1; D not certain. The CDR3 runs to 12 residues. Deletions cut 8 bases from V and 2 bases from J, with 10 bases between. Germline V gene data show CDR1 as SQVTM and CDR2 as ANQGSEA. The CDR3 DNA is TGCAGCACCCGGGCAGCCTACAATGAGCAGTTCTTC. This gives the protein CSTRAAYNEQFF.

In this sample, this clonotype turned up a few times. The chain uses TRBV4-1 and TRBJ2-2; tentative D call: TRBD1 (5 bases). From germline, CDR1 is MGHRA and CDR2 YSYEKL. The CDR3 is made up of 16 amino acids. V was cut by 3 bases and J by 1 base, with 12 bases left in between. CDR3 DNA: TGCGCCAGCAGCCAGCACCCACAGGAGAACACCGGGGAGCTGTTTTTT. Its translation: CASSQHPQENTGELFF.

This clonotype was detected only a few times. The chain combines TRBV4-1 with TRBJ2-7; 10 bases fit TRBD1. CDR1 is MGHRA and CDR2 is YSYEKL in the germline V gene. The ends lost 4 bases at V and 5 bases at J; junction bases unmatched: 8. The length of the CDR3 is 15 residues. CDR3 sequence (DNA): TGCGCCAGCAGCCCAAGGACAGGGGGGCCTGACGAGCAGTACTTC. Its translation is CASSPRTGGPDEQYF.

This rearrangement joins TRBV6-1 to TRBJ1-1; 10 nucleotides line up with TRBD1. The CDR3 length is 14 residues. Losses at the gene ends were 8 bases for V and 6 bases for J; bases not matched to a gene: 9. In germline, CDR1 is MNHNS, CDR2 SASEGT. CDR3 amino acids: CASALTGGLAEAFF. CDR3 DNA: TGTGCCAGCGCGTTGACAGGGGGCTTGGCTGAAGCTTTCTTT.

CDR3 protein: CASTEQGSAYNEQFF. CDR3 coding DNA: TGTGCCAGTACCGAACAGGGGTCGGCCTACAATGAGCAGTTCTTC. The V gene is TRBV19, the J gene TRBJ2-1; 7 bases agree with TRBD1. CDR3 length: 15 residues. Germline V gene sequence: CDR1 LNHDA, CDR2 SQIVND (reference sequence). J was trimmed by 2 bases and V by 7 bases; bases with no gene match: 8. Variable domain in full (rest from reference TRBV19 and TRBJ2-1): DGGITQSPKYLFRKEGQNVTLSCEQNLNHDAMYWYRQDPGQGLRLIYYSQIVNDFQKGDIAEGYSVSREKKESFPLTVTSAQKNPTAFYLCASTEQGSAYNEQFFGPGTRLTVL.

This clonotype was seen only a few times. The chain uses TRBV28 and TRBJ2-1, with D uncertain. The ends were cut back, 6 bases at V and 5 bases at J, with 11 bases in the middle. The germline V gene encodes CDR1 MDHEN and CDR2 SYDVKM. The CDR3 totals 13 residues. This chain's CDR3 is CASSLSVNNEQFF. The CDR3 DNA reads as TGTGCCAGCAGCCTGTCGGTCAACAATGAGCAGTTCTTC.

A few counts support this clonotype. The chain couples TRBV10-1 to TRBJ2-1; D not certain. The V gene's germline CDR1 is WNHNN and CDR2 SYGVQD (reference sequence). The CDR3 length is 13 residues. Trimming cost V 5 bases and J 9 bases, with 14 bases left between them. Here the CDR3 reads CASSLGSPAEQFF. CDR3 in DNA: TGCGCCAGCAGTCTGGGGTCTCCGGCTGAGCAGTTCTTC.

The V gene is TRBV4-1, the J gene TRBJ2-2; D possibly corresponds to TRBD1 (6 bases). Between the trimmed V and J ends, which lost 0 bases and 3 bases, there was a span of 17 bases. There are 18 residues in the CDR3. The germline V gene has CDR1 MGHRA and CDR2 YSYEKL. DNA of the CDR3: TGCGCCAGCAGCCAAGATCCCGCAGGGGTAGTCGACACCGGGGAGCTGTTTTTT. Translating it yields CASSQDPAGVVDTGELFF.

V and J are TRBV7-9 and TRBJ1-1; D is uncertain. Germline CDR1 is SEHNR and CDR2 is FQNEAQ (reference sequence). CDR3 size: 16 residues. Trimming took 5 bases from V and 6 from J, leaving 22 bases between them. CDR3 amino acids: CASSDRRYGRRAEAFF. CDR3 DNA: TGTGCCAGCAGCGACCGTCGATACGGGAGAAGGGCTGAAGCTTTCTTT.

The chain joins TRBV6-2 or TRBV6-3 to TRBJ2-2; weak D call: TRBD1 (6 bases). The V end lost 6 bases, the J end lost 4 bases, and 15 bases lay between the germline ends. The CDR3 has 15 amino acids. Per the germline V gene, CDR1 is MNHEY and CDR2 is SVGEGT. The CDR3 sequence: CASSSQDRTTGELFF. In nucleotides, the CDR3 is TGTGCCAGCAGCTCCCAGGACAGAACCACCGGGGAGCTGTTTTTT.

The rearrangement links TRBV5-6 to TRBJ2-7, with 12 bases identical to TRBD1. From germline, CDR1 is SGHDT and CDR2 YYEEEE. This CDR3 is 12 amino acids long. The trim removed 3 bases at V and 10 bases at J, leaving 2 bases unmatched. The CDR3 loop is CASSYGTGGQYV. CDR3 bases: TGTGCCAGCAGCTACGGGACAGGGGGCCAGTACGTC.

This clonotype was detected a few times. The CDR3 nucleotides are TGCAGTGCGGATACGGGGACGGGTATTATGAATTCACCCCTCCACTTT. Amino acids: CSADTGTGIMNSPLHF. This chain uses TRBV20-1 with TRBJ1-6; possible D gene TRBD1, 5 bases. CDR3 length: 16 residues. V was pared by 6 bases and J by 7 bases, with 22 bases between. Germline V gene sequence: CDR1 DFQATT, CDR2 SNEGSKA (reference sequence).

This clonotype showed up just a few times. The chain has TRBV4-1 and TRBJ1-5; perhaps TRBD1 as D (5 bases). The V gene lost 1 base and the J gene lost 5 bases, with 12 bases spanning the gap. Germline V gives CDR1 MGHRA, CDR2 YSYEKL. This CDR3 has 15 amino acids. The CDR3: CASSQGGRADQPQHF. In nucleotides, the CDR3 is TGCGCCAGCAGCCAAGGTGGCAGGGCCGATCAGCCCCAGCATTTT.

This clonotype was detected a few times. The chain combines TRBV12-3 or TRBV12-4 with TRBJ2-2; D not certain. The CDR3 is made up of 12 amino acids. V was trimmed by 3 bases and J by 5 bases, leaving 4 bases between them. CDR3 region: CASSFGTGELFF. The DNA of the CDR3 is TGTGCCAGCAGTTTTGGAACCGGGGAGCTGTTTTTT.

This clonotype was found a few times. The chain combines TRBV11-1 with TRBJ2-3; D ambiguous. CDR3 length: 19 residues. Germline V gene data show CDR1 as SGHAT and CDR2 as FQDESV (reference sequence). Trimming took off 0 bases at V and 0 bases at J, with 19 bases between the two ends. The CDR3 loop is CASSLALGMATPSTDTQYF. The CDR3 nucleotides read TGTGCCAGCAGCTTAGCGCTGGGGATGGCCACCCCTAGCACAGATACGCAGTATTTT.

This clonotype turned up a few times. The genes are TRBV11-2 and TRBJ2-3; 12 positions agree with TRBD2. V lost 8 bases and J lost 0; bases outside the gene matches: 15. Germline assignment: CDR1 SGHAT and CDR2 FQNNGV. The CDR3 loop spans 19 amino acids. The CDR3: CASYTTSGGQLTSTDTQYF. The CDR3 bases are TGTGCCAGCTATACGACTAGCGGGGGCCAACTCACTAGCACAGATACGCAGTATTTT.

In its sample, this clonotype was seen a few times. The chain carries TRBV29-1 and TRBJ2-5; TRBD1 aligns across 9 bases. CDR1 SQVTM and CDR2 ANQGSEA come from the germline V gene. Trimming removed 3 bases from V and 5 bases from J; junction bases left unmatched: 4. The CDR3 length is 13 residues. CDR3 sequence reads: CSVDDTGGETQYF. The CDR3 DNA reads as TGCAGCGTTGATGACACAGGGGGCGAGACCCAGTACTTC.